The 32 T cell receptor beta chains below come from one sample, sequenced in a study of technical replicates of blood from a handful of donors. TCRdb's copy holds only in-frame clones and misses some; the assay was immunoSEQ multiplex PCR. Of about 56,000 clones listed, 90% to 95% are singletons. The sample taken for sequencing was PBMCs. The receptors derive from a human donor in good health. Some clones in this sample may be carry-over from other donors' samples.

The chain recombines TRBV6-5 with TRBJ2-1; 9 bases are a match to TRBD2. V shed 2 bases and J 7 bases; nucleotides not matched to a gene: 9. The germline gives CDR1 MNHEY, CDR2 SVGAGI. This CDR3 contains 16 residues. The CDR3 coding sequence is TGTGCCAGCAGTTACCGAGGCGGGGGGGCCAGGAATGAGCAGTTCTTC. Translating it yields CASSYRGGGARNEQFF.

The chain joins TRBV5-6 to TRBJ2-5; TRBD2 matches at 10 bases. Germline CDR1 is SGHDT and CDR2 is YYEEEE. After removal of 0 bases from V and 4 bases from J, the junction contained 6 bases not matched to a gene. The CDR3 runs 16 residues. CDR3 protein: CASSLASGGPAETQYF. The CDR3 region has the DNA TGTGCCAGCAGCTTGGCTAGCGGGGGCCCCGCAGAGACCCAGTACTTC.

The rearrangement joins TRBV5-1 to TRBJ2-7; 7 bases are a match to TRBD1. The CDR3 spans 14 residues. The J segment lost 5 bases and the V segment lost 7 bases, leaving 12 bases of the junction unmatched. From germline, CDR1 is SGHRS and CDR2 YFSETQ. The CDR3 is CASHERTGAHEQYF. CDR3 in DNA: TGCGCCAGCCACGAAAGGACAGGAGCACACGAGCAGTACTTC.

The chain recombines TRBV4-1 with TRBJ1-3, with D tentatively TRBD1 (6 bases). This CDR3 spans 15 amino acids. V lost 0 bases and J 5 bases, leaving 11 bases between the germline ends. From germline, CDR1 is MGHRA and CDR2 YSYEKL. The DNA of the CDR3 is TGCGCCAGCAGCCAAGATGTGGGGGCTAGAAACACCATATATTTT. Residues: CASSQDVGARNTIYF.

The chain links TRBV4-2 to TRBJ2-5, with TRBD2 as a possible D gene (5 bases). Trimming removed 0 bases at V and 0 bases at J, with 11 bases between. The CDR3 has 16 amino acids. The V gene's germline CDR1 is LGHNA and CDR2 YNFKEQ. This CDR3 reads CASSQESGNYQETQYF. The DNA for the CDR3 is TGTGCCAGCAGCCAAGAGTCGGGGAACTACCAAGAGACCCAGTACTTC.

The gene calls are TRBV28 and TRBJ1-3, with D tentatively TRBD1 (6 bases). This CDR3 is built from 14 residues. Germline V gene data show CDR1 as MDHEN and CDR2 as SYDVKM. Trimming took 8 bases from V and 0 from J, leaving 11 bases between them. The CDR3 loop is CASVLQGSGNTIYF. DNA of the CDR3: TGTGCCAGCGTTTTACAGGGCTCTGGAAACACCATATATTTT. Full variable domain (remainder filled in from reference TRBV28 and TRBJ1-3): DVKVTQSSRYLVKRTGEKVFLECVQDMDHENMFWYRQDPGLGLRLIYFSYDVKMKEKGDIPEGYSVSREKKERFSLILESASTNQTSMYLCASVLQGSGNTIYFGEGSWLTVV.

The V gene is TRBV5-4, the J gene TRBJ1-1; weak D call: TRBD1 (5 bases). V lost 4 bases and J 3 bases, leaving 22 bases between the germline ends. Germline CDR1 and CDR2: SGHNT and YYREEE (reference sequence). The CDR3 loop spans 17 amino acids. For the CDR3, the DNA is TGTGCCAGCAGCCTCAGAAGGGGAGGGGCGATGGACACTGAAGCTTTCTTT. Translating it yields CASSLRRGGAMDTEAFF.

The chain combines TRBV6-5 with TRBJ2-5; unclear D gene. The CDR3 has 13 amino acids. Germline lookup yields CDR1 MNHEY and CDR2 SVGAGI. With 2 bases removed from V and 5 bases from J, the gap between germline ends came to 9 bases. The CDR3: CASSYEVEETQYF. The DNA of the CDR3 is TGTGCCAGCAGTTACGAGGTTGAGGAGACCCAGTACTTC.

The chain links TRBV5-4 to TRBJ1-2, with D perhaps TRBD1 (6 bases). The CDR3 has 14 amino acids. CDR1 is SGHNT and CDR2 is YYREEE in the germline V gene (reference sequence). V shed 4 bases and J shed 7 bases, with 17 bases lying between them. The CDR3 DNA sequence: TGTGCCAGCAGCGGCCTTAGGGGGGGAGGTGGCTACACCTTC. The encoded protein is CASSGLRGGGGYTF.

This clone was picked up one time. This chain's CDR3 is CASSLGRAANFGNQPQHF. As DNA, the CDR3 is TGTGCCAGCAGCTTAGGGAGGGCGGCTAACTTTGGCAATCAGCCCCAGCATTTT. This chain links TRBV7-8 with TRBJ1-5; D is ambiguous. V was clipped by 1 base and J by 2 bases, with 18 bases between them. Germline CDR1 reads SGHVS; CDR2 reads FQNEAQ. The CDR3 has 18 residues.

V usage is TRBV11-3 and J usage is TRBJ2-7; a weak D match, TRBD2 (5 bases). Trimming took off 0 bases at V and 6 bases at J, with 12 bases between the two ends. The CDR3 consists of 14 residues. The V gene's germline CDR1 is SGHNT and CDR2 YENEEA. In DNA, the CDR3 is TGTGCCAGCAGCTTAGATAGTAGAGGGATCGAGCAGTACTTC. Amino acid sequence: CASSLDSRGIEQYF.

J is TRBJ1-2 and V is TRBV4-3; D perhaps matches TRBD1 (5 bases). V was pared by 1 base and J by 4 bases, with 13 bases between. The CDR3 is 15 amino acids. CDR1 and CDR2 (germline): LGHNA, YSLEER. CDR3 residues: CASSQASARAYGYTF. The CDR3 DNA reads as TGCGCCAGCAGCCAAGCTTCCGCCAGGGCCTATGGCTACACCTTC.

The CDR3 is CASSRTKQPPITQYF. The CDR3 nucleotides read TGTGCCAGCAGCCGAACCAAACAGCCCCCCATCACGCAGTATTTT. The rearrangement joins TRBV21-1 to TRBJ2-3; the table's TRBD1 call for D was not verified on the DNA. TRBV21-1 is classified as a pseudogene. The length of the CDR3 is 15 residues.

The rearrangement uses TRBV13 and TRBJ1-4, with D maybe TRBD1 (6 bases). The CDR3 sequence is 14 residues long. Germline CDR1 PRHDT, CDR2 FYEKMQ (reference sequence). The V end lost 4 bases, the J end lost 10 bases, and 16 bases lay between the germline ends. CDR3 nucleotide sequence: TGTGCCAGCAGCTCCCGGACAGCCTCTGGAAAACTGTTTTTT. Translation gives CASSSRTASGKLFF.

V is TRBV5-6 and J is TRBJ2-1; D is perhaps TRBD1 (7 bases). The germline V gene encodes CDR1 SGHDT and CDR2 YYEEEE. This CDR3 has 14 amino acids. V dropped 2 bases and J dropped 14 bases, with 20 bases sitting between them. The CDR3 coding sequence is TGTGCCAGCAGCTTCGGGGCAGGGGGGACGAAGGAGTTCTTC. This codes for CASSFGAGGTKEFF.

The rearrangement links TRBV6-5 to TRBJ2-3; D might be TRBD1 (6 bases). Trimming removed 5 bases from V and 3 bases from J, with 15 bases in between. The CDR3 covers 15 residues. Germline loops: CDR1 MNHEY, CDR2 SVGAGI. CDR3 region: CASSPPTGRTDTQYF. The CDR3 region has the DNA TGTGCCAGCAGTCCCCCTACAGGGAGAACAGATACGCAGTATTTT.

J is TRBJ2-7 and V is TRBV5-8; weak D call: TRBD1 (5 bases). Germline V gene sequence: CDR1 SGHTS, CDR2 YDEGEE. The ends were cut back, 4 bases at V and 1 base at J, with 9 bases in the middle. The CDR3 consists of 13 residues. CDR3 DNA: TGTGCCAGCAGCCTACAGGTATCCTACGAGCAGTACTTC. Translated: CASSLQVSYEQYF.

The rearrangement uses TRBV6-6 and TRBJ1-1, with TRBD1 as a possible D gene (5 bases). Per the germline V gene, CDR1 is MNHNY and CDR2 is SVGAGI (reference sequence). This CDR3 comprises 15 residues. V was trimmed by 2 bases and J by 6 bases, leaving 16 bases between them. The CDR3 sequence is CASSYPGHTGAEAFF. Written as DNA, the CDR3 is TGTGCCAGCAGTTACCCCGGACACACGGGGGCTGAAGCTTTCTTT.

This sequence joins TRBV5-1 and TRBJ2-1; TRBD2 is a possible D gene (6 bases). The CDR3 sequence is 15 residues long. Per germline, CDR1 SGHRS and CDR2 YFSETQ. V was clipped by 2 bases and J by 7 bases, with 16 bases between them. CDR3 residues: CASSLAGSPGNEQFF. DNA for the CDR3: TGCGCCAGCAGCTTAGCGGGTTCTCCTGGGAATGAGCAGTTCTTC.

This clone was seen a handful of times. The chain is built from TRBV6-4 and TRBJ1-2; no definite D call. With 3 bases removed from V and 7 bases from J, the gap between germline ends came to 12 bases. This CDR3 comprises 13 residues. Germline-derived CDR1 and CDR2 are MRHNA and SNTAGT. The CDR3 DNA sequence: TGTGCCAGCAGTGATGCAGACACCGGTGGCTACACCTTC. Translation gives CASSDADTGGYTF.

This sequence joins TRBV10-2 and TRBJ2-3, with 15 bases that match TRBD2. The CDR3 loop spans 14 amino acids. Per germline, CDR1 WSHSY and CDR2 SAAADI. The V segment lost 9 bases and the J segment 9 bases; nucleotides outside the gene matches: 7. CDR3 sequence reads: CASEGLAGGETQYF. CDR3 sequence (DNA): TGCGCCAGTGAGGGACTAGCGGGGGGTGAGACGCAGTATTTT.

This sequence joins TRBV27 and TRBJ1-1; D ambiguous. Trimming left V 1 base short and J 0 bases short, with 15 bases between. The CDR3 length is 17 residues. Germline V gene lookup returns CDR1 MNHEY and CDR2 SMNVEV (reference sequence). The CDR3 loop reads CASSLFGLAQLNTEAFF. The CDR3, as DNA: TGTGCCAGCAGTTTATTCGGTTTGGCACAGTTGAACACTGAAGCTTTCTTT.

The chain employs TRBV4-1 and TRBJ1-2; 7 nucleotides agree with TRBD1. CDR1 and CDR2 from the germline V gene are MGHRA and YSYEKL. The ends lost 5 bases at V and 4 bases at J; junction bases unmatched: 7. This CDR3 is built from 14 residues. The CDR3 loop reads CASSKGTETYGYTF. CDR3 in DNA: TGCGCCAGCAGCAAAGGGACAGAGACCTATGGCTACACCTTC.

Here the CDR3 reads CAWIPTYATNEKLFF. Here the CDR3 DNA reads TGTGCCTGGATCCCGACATACGCAACTAATGAAAAACTGTTTTTT. This chain connects TRBV30 to TRBJ1-4; D unclear. V dropped 4 bases and J dropped 0 bases, with 12 bases sitting between them. CDR1 GTSNPN and CDR2 SVGIG come from the germline V gene (reference sequence). CDR3 length: 15 residues.

The CDR3 region is CASSWGLAVDTQYF. The CDR3 DNA reads TGCGCCAGCAGCTGGGGACTAGCGGTAGATACGCAGTATTTT. The chain uses TRBV5-1 and TRBJ2-3; TRBD2 aligns across 11 bases. Per the germline V gene, CDR1 is SGHRS and CDR2 is YFSETQ. This CDR3 region has 14 residues. V trimming: 3 bases; J trimming: 5 bases; junction bases outside the gene matches: 2.

The V and J genes are TRBV2 and TRBJ2-1; possible D gene TRBD1, 6 bases. This CDR3 is 13 amino acids long. The ends were cut back, 4 bases at V and 5 bases at J, with 9 bases in the middle. Germline V lookup: CDR1 SNHLY, CDR2 FYNNEI. Here the CDR3 reads CASSGRGHNEQFF. CDR3 DNA: TGTGCCAGCAGTGGCAGGGGCCACAATGAGCAGTTCTTC.

V and J are TRBV6-6 and TRBJ1-3; TRBD1 agrees at 8 bases. In germline, CDR1 is MNHNY, CDR2 SVGAGI (reference sequence). Germline trimming cut 6 bases from V and 0 bases from J; bases unmatched to any gene: 7. The CDR3 sequence is 16 residues long. CDR3 bases: TGTGCCAGCAGGGACAGGGCTTGGGCCTCTGGAAACACCATATATTTT. Its translation: CASRDRAWASGNTIYF.

The chain is built from TRBV5-1 and TRBJ1-6, with a tentative D call TRBD1 (6 bases). This CDR3 spans 15 amino acids. The V and J ends lost 4 bases and 5 bases respectively, with 13 bases between them. Germline CDR1 is SGHRS and CDR2 is YFSETQ. The CDR3 DNA is TGCGCCAGCAGCCCCAGGACAGACAATAATTCACCCCTCCACTTT. It specifies CASSPRTDNNSPLHF.

This chain connects TRBV4-3 to TRBJ2-7; 7 nucleotides align to TRBD2. The CDR3 is 15 amino acids. Per germline, CDR1 LGHNA and CDR2 YSLEER. The V gene end was trimmed by 1 base and the J gene end by 2 bases; junction bases not matched to a gene: 5. The CDR3 spells CASSQAHGGTYEQYF. CDR3 bases: TGCGCCAGCAGCCAAGCGCACGGGGGGACCTACGAGCAGTACTTC.

V usage is TRBV2 and J usage is TRBJ2-3; D not certain. Trimming shortened V by 7 bases and J by 2 bases, and 7 bases separated the two germline ends. This CDR3 is built from 12 residues. CDR1 and CDR2 from the germline V gene are SNHLY and FYNNEI. The CDR3 loop reads CASTGSTDTQYF. CDR3 nucleotide sequence: TGTGCCAGCACGGGTTCCACAGATACGCAGTATTTT.

V and J are TRBV7-2 and TRBJ2-3; weak D call: TRBD1 (5 bases). This CDR3 comprises 17 residues. V shed 2 bases and J shed 2 bases, with 17 bases lying between them. Germline CDR1 and CDR2: SGHTA and FQGNSA. The CDR3 loop reads CASSLRGRQLFTDTQYF. The CDR3 region has the DNA TGTGCCAGCAGCTTAAGGGGTCGCCAGTTGTTCACAGATACGCAGTATTTT.

The rearrangement uses TRBV30 and TRBJ1-2, with D possibly being TRBD1 (5 bases). Trimming shortened V by 4 bases and J by 7 bases, and 19 bases separated the two germline ends. CDR1 and CDR2 from the germline V gene are GTSNPN and SVGIG (reference sequence). The length of the CDR3 is 14 residues. This CDR3 reads CAWTQGYQFGGYTF. CDR3 in DNA: TGTGCCTGGACCCAGGGTTATCAGTTCGGTGGCTACACCTTC. The full variable domain, completed using reference TRBV30 and TRBJ1-2, is SQTIHQWPATLVQPVGSPLSLECTVEGTSNPNLYWYRQAAGRGLQLLFYSVGIGQISSEVPQNLSASRPQDRQFILSSKKLLLSDSGFYLCAWTQGYQFGGYTFGSGTRLTVV.